Listed here are 2 T cell receptor beta chains from one sample, sequenced in a study of cytomegalovirus exposure and HLA in healthy donors. The PCR used 60 Vbeta and 13 Jbeta primers. TCRdb's copy holds only in-frame clones and misses some; the assay was immunoSEQ multiplex PCR. The table has 83,000 or so clones, roughly 80% seen once; the top ten hold around 10%. The sequencing input was PBMCs. The receptors here all came from a man between 25 and 39 years old in good health and CMV-seropositive.

The chain links TRBV7-6 to TRBJ2-7; D is possibly TRBD1 (5 bases). CDR3 length: 14 residues. The V gene's germline CDR1 is SGHVS and CDR2 FNYEAQ. V lost 3 bases, J lost 5 bases, and 14 bases lay in between. This chain's CDR3 is CASSLGQVSDEQYF. The CDR3 coding sequence is TGTGCCAGCAGCTTGGGGCAGGTTTCTGACGAGCAGTACTTC. The variable domain in full, with the rest retrieved from reference TRBV7-6 and TRBJ2-7, is GAGVSQSPRYKVTKRGQDVALRCDPISGHVSLYWYRQALGQGPEFLTYFNYEAQQDKSGLPNDRFSAERPEGSISTLTIQRTEQRDSAMYRCASSLGQVSDEQYFGPGTRLTVT.

The V call is TRBV6-1, the J call TRBJ1-1; TRBD1 agrees at 7 bases. The CDR3 contains 15 residues. The V and J ends lost 8 bases and 4 bases, in that order; junction bases with no gene match: 13. Germline CDR1 MNHNS, CDR2 SASEGT. The CDR3 protein is CASGGTAGEGTEAFF. CDR3 in DNA: TGTGCCAGCGGGGGGACAGCCGGAGAGGGCACTGAAGCTTTCTTT.